This T cell receptor beta chain comes out of a study of post-analysis software for immune sequencing data. Study overall: The study covered relapsing-remitting, secondary progressive and progressive-relapsing courses of multiple sclerosis.

Included in the TCR beta cDNA libraries were unique molecular identifiers. Each CDR3 protein gets one entry after TCRdb re-called the PCR reads with MiXCR. The sample holds about 200,000 distinct CDR3 sequences, 25% to 35% seen once. General study results and limits: Elevated frequency relative to controls characterized 4 or 5 TRBV segments in patients, TRBV5-6, TRBV5-1 and TRBV20-1 among them. Controls significantly exceeded multiple sclerosis patients in normalized Chao1 diversity.

This clonotype was recorded at least ten times. Its antigen is unknown. Germline V gives CDR1 SQVTM, CDR2 ANQGSEA. The V gene lost 4 bases and the J gene lost 6 bases, with 13 bases spanning the gap. The CDR3 contains 13 residues. The chain joins TRBV29-1 to TRBJ1-5; the D gene is possibly TRBD1 (5 bases). This clonotype originated in a girl under 18 with multiple sclerosis. The sample was blood. Here the CDR3 DNA reads TGCAGCGTTGGGGTCAGGGCTGGTCAGCCCCAGCATTTT. Protein sequence: CSVGVRAGQPQHF.